These 8 T cell receptor beta chains share one sample of origin, sequenced in a study of a mutant IDH1 vaccine in newly diagnosed glioma. Generated by immunoSEQ multiplex PCR, the TCRdb table keeps only in-frame clones and is missing some. The sample consists of tens of thousands of clones, roughly 80% of them appearing once. Indicated time point: week 35, safety follow-up. Doses comprised 300 ug of mutant IDH1 20-mer peptide each, plus topical imiquimod. These receptors' targets are unknown. The sample here was PBMCs, taken from a glioma patient whose treatment included an IDH1 peptide vaccine. These TCRs come from a woman between 18 and 30 years old with glioma.

As DNA, the CDR3 is TGTGCCAGCGTCGCGGCCGAGGCAGGGCTAAGTGAAAAACTGTTTTTT. This sequence encodes CASVAAEAGLSEKLFF. The rearrangement links TRBV6-6 to TRBJ1-4; weak D call: TRBD1 (5 bases). CDR3 size: 16 residues. Trimming removed 8 bases from V and 7 bases from J, with 23 bases in between. In germline, CDR1 is MNHNY, CDR2 SVGAGI (reference sequence).

This rearrangement joins TRBV30 to TRBJ1-3; D not resolved. Trimming shortened V by 4 bases and J by 6 bases, and 7 bases separated the two germline ends. CDR3 length: 11 amino acids. Per the germline V gene, CDR1 is GTSNPN and CDR2 is SVGIG (reference sequence). CDR3 sequence reads: CAWNQENTIYF. The CDR3 DNA is TGTGCCTGGAATCAGGAAAACACCATATATTTT.

The chain combines TRBV7-9 with TRBJ1-1; a possible D gene is TRBD1 (6 bases). V was pared by 4 bases and J by 0 bases, with 18 bases between. The length of the CDR3 is 17 residues. The germline V gene encodes CDR1 SEHNR and CDR2 FQNEAQ (reference sequence). CDR3 protein: CASSSPPGGEMNTEAFF. The CDR3 nucleotides are TGTGCCAGCAGCTCTCCTCCGGGGGGCGAGATGAACACTGAAGCTTTCTTT.

This chain connects TRBV5-6 to TRBJ2-3; weak D call: TRBD2 (5 bases). This CDR3 contains 14 residues. V was trimmed by 0 bases and J by 2 bases, leaving 7 bases between them. Germline assignment: CDR1 SGHDT and CDR2 YYEEEE. In DNA, the CDR3 is TGTGCCAGCAGCTTGGAGAGGGTCACAGATACGCAGTATTTT. It yields the protein CASSLERVTDTQYF.

Here the CDR3 reads CASSLGPGASAATQYF. The CDR3 coding sequence is TGTGCCAGCAGCTTGGGACCGGGGGCCTCGGCGGCTACGCAGTATTTT. V is TRBV7-9 and J is TRBJ2-3; TRBD1 or TRBD2 may be the D gene (6 bases each). The CDR3 spans 16 residues. Germline V CDR1 and CDR2: SEHNR, FQNEAQ (reference sequence). Trimming left V 3 bases short and J 8 bases short, with 21 bases between.

V usage is TRBV27 and J usage is TRBJ2-5, with 9 bases that match TRBD2. The germline gives CDR1 MNHEY, CDR2 SMNVEV (reference sequence). The CDR3 totals 16 residues. V lost 2 bases and J lost 5; bases outside the gene matches: 9. The CDR3: CASSLGLAGSQETQYF. The CDR3, as DNA: TGTGCCAGCAGTTTAGGCCTAGCGGGAAGTCAGGAGACCCAGTACTTC.

The chain combines TRBV18 with TRBJ1-1; TRBD1 is a possible D gene (5 bases). The V and J ends lost 4 bases and 1 base respectively, with 13 bases between them. The CDR3 runs to 15 residues. The germline V gene encodes CDR1 KGHSH and CDR2 LQKENI. The CDR3 DNA follows: TGTGCCAGCTCACGAATTGACCAGGGGAACACTGAAGCTTTCTTT. The encoded protein is CASSRIDQGNTEAFF.

The J gene is TRBJ2-1, the V gene TRBV9, with D possibly called TRBD1 or TRBD2 (6 bases each). Trimming shortened V by 0 bases and J by 5 bases, and 18 bases separated the two germline ends. This CDR3 has 17 residues. Germline-derived CDR1 and CDR2 are SGDLS and YYNGEE. The CDR3 is CASSVAQAERGDNEQFF. Here the CDR3 DNA reads TGTGCCAGCAGCGTAGCCCAAGCGGAAAGGGGGGACAATGAGCAGTTCTTC.